This TCR beta chain derives from a study of radiation and T cells in renal cell carcinoma. Study-level background: Nephrectomy followed 15 Gy stereotactic body radiation by 4 weeks.

Concerning this clone itself: Its target is unknown.

Per the germline V gene, CDR1 is LNHDA and CDR2 is SQIVND (reference sequence). Trimming removed 4 bases from V and 2 bases from J, with 9 bases in between. This CDR3 has 13 residues. Only in-frame clones appear in the TCRdb table, and some are missing; sequencing was by immunoSEQ multiplex PCR. The sample comprises 90,000 to 95,000 clones, approximately 83% of which are singletons, and roughly 6.8% rests with the top ten. General study points: Pretreatment tumor biopsies were lacking, so baseline clonotypes are unknown.

The time point: baseline pretreatment blood. As to treatment: 15 Gy SBRT to primary tumor, nephrectomy 4 weeks later. After SBRT, blood was collected at 2 and 4 weeks, plus baseline. The patient's renal cell carcinoma had clear cell pathology. This chain connects TRBV19 to TRBJ2-7; either TRBD1 or TRBD2 may fit D (5 bases each). This TCR was sampled from a man aged 55-75 years with renal cell carcinoma. Sequenced material: blood, taken from a patient whose treatment included radiotherapy and nephrectomy. The CDR3 sequence: CASSRDPAYEQYF. CDR3 nucleotides: TGTGCCAGTAGTAGGGACCCAGCCTACGAGCAGTACTTC.